This TCR beta chain was sequenced in a study of blood T cell repertoires in COVID-19. Study summary: Samples taken during acute and convalescent COVID-19 were collected in the United States, Italy and Spain. PBMCs, B-cell-depleted T cells, or T cells were the source of the cDNA or gDNA that made up the material.

The Seattle patients joined while their infection was active and were tracked longitudinally afterward. Study processing details: By means of reference gene primer amplification, nucleated cell counts were estimated. The method was immunoSEQ multiplex PCR; TCRdb's version includes in-frame clones alone and lacks a portion of them. V and J calls and clone size are given by that table; D and trimming were obtained from the DNA. This table holds about 180,000 clones, roughly 83% found once. J lost 4 bases, V lost 2 bases, and 7 bases had no gene match. The CDR3 contains 17 residues. Looked up from germline, CDR1 is MNHNS and CDR2 is SASEGT. This clone was seen a single time.

The sequence came from a woman between 40 and 50 years old with COVID-19, enrolled during active disease. Material: peripheral blood. The V call is TRBV6-1, the J call TRBJ2-3; 12 nucleotides agree with TRBD2. This chain's CDR3 is CASSEYRTSGNSDTQYF. CDR3 in DNA: TGTGCCAGCAGTGAATATAGGACTAGCGGGAACTCAGATACGCAGTATTTT.